This T cell receptor (beta chain) was sequenced in a study of cytomegalovirus exposure and HLA in healthy donors. Whole-study findings and limits: Common viral pathogens seemed, in a later analysis, to connect with several of the most significant clusters. The study put roughly 160 TCR beta chains on its list as cytomegalovirus-associated.

Vbeta (60) and Jbeta (13) primers were used in the PCR. Clones were sequenced by immunoSEQ multiplex PCR, and TCRdb holds only the in-frame ones, with some missing. This table has 87,000 or so clones, around 8% appearing once. Germline-derived CDR1 and CDR2 are SGHAT and FQNNGV. The CDR3 runs 15 residues. V was pared by 0 bases and J by 3 bases, with 4 bases of the junction left unmatched. Regarding this clone: Its specificity is unknown.

This clonotype was obtained from a man aged 50-59 years in good health and CMV-seronegative. The sequenced sample consisted of PBMCs. The chain employs TRBV11-2 and TRBJ2-7; 8 bases match TRBD2. CDR3 sequence reads: CASSLEGLVGYEQYF. CDR3 nucleotides: TGTGCCAGCAGCTTAGAGGGACTAGTAGGCTACGAGCAGTACTTC. The whole variable domain, remainder taken from reference TRBV11-2 and TRBJ2-7, is EAGVAQSPRYKIIEKRQSVAFWCNPISGHATLYWYQQILGQGPKLLIQFQNNGVVDDSQLPKDRFSAERLKGVDSTLKIQPAKLEDSAVYLCASSLEGLVGYEQYFGPGTRLTVT.